One and the same sample provided the 13 T cell receptor beta chains below, sequenced in a study of blood T cell repertoires in COVID-19. The assay was immunoSEQ multiplex PCR, and TCRdb's table has in-frame clones only and misses some. This sample carries roughly 180,000 clones, about 85% of them seen once, and the ten largest clones take approximately 7%. What was sequenced was peripheral blood. The receptors derive from a man older than 75 with COVID-19, enrolled during active disease.

The chain carries TRBV4-2 and TRBJ1-4, with D perhaps matching TRBD1 (5 bases). Looked up from germline, CDR1 is LGHNA and CDR2 is YNFKEQ. The germline V and J ends were trimmed by 4 bases and 8 bases, with 14 bases remaining between them. CDR3 length: 14 amino acids. CDR3 bases: TGTGCCAGCAGCCTTCAGGGTCCGAGGGAAAAACTGTTTTTT. Residues: CASSLQGPREKLFF.

The chain combines TRBV3-1 (or the pseudogene TRBV3-2) with TRBJ2-5; the match to TRBD1 covers 7 bases. Germline CDR1 reads LGHDT; CDR2 reads YNNKEL (reference sequence). The length of the CDR3 is 15 residues. The V segment lost 0 bases and the J segment 4 bases; nucleotides outside the gene matches: 5. The CDR3 DNA reads TGTGCCAGCAGCCAAGATATGAGGGGGCGAGAGACCCAGTACTTC. Its translation is CASSQDMRGRETQYF.

This rearrangement joins TRBV2 to TRBJ2-1; 9 bases align to TRBD2. The CDR3 contains 17 residues. Germline CDR1 and CDR2: SNHLY and FYNNEI. Trimming cost V 7 bases and J 8 bases; bases outside gene matches: 18. The CDR3 region is CASNSRRGGGGAHEQFF. In nucleotides, the CDR3 is TGTGCCAGCAATTCCCGTCGCGGGGGCGGGGGGGCGCATGAGCAGTTCTTC.

The chain combines TRBV3-1 (or the pseudogene TRBV3-2) with TRBJ1-5, with D tentatively TRBD1 (6 bases). Germline CDR1 is LGHDT and CDR2 is YNNKEL (reference sequence). Trimming shortened V by 3 bases and J by 7 bases, and 10 bases separated the two germline ends. There are 13 residues in the CDR3. The CDR3 protein is CASSQSTGQPQHF. CDR3 nucleotides: TGTGCCAGCAGCCAGTCGACAGGCCAGCCCCAGCATTTT.

The chain joins TRBV28 to TRBJ1-4; the match to TRBD1 covers 8 bases. The V segment lost 3 bases and the J segment 4 bases; nucleotides outside the gene matches: 7. The CDR3 sequence is 16 residues long. CDR1 is MDHEN and CDR2 is SYDVKM in the germline V gene. The CDR3 sequence is CASSLTGTGSNEKLFF. The DNA for the CDR3 is TGTGCCAGCAGTTTGACCGGGACAGGCAGTAATGAAAAACTGTTTTTT. Looking up the rest from reference TRBV28 and TRBJ1-4 gives the full variable domain: DVKVTQSSRYLVKRTGEKVFLECVQDMDHENMFWYRQDPGLGLRLIYFSYDVKMKEKGDIPEGYSVSREKKERFSLILESASTNQTSMYLCASSLTGTGSNEKLFFGSGTQLSVL.

DNA of the CDR3: TGCGCCAGCAGCCCACGGACAGGGGAACAGCCCCAGCATTTT. Its translation is CASSPRTGEQPQHF. The V gene is TRBV4-1, the J gene TRBJ1-5; the match to TRBD1 covers 9 bases. The CDR3 is made up of 14 amino acids. The germline gives CDR1 MGHRA, CDR2 YSYEKL. J gave up 7 bases and V 4 bases, and 5 bases lay outside the gene matches.

The chain combines TRBV27 with TRBJ2-1; 11 bases align to TRBD1. This CDR3 has 18 residues. CDR1 is MNHEY and CDR2 is SMNVEV in the germline V gene (reference sequence). V dropped 4 bases and J dropped 7; count of bases not matched to a gene: 15. CDR3 coding DNA: TGTGCCAGCAGTTCCCAGGACAGGGGGCGTTTTATGAAGAATGAGCAGTTCTTC. It encodes CASSSQDRGRFMKNEQFF.

The V gene is TRBV6-6, the J gene TRBJ2-5, with 13 bases identical to TRBD2. The CDR3 has 18 residues. J was trimmed by 0 bases and V by 5 bases; bases with no gene match: 9. Germline V gene sequence: CDR1 MNHNY, CDR2 SVGAGI (reference sequence). CDR3 sequence (DNA): TGTGCCAGCAGTCTTACTAGCGGGGGGGCCCCCGACCAAGAGACCCAGTACTTC. It yields the protein CASSLTSGGAPDQETQYF.

There are a few counts of this clone. This chain connects TRBV19 to TRBJ2-2; D ambiguous. The length of the CDR3 is 15 residues. Looked up from germline, CDR1 is LNHDA and CDR2 is SQIVND (reference sequence). Trimming pared 5 bases from V and 3 bases from J, leaving 13 bases between. The CDR3 loop is CASSPFGLDTGELFF. The CDR3, as DNA: TGTGCCAGTAGTCCCTTTGGGCTCGACACCGGGGAGCTGTTTTTT.

This sequence joins TRBV19 and TRBJ2-2; 8 bases are a match to TRBD1. CDR1 is LNHDA and CDR2 is SQIVND in the germline V gene (reference sequence). The V segment lost 8 bases and the J segment 1 base; nucleotides outside the gene matches: 9. The CDR3 covers 16 residues. The CDR3 here is CASSKRGQVNTGELFF. Here the CDR3 DNA reads TGTGCCAGTTCGAAAAGGGGACAGGTGAACACCGGGGAGCTGTTTTTT.

The rearrangement links TRBV29-1 to TRBJ1-2; TRBD1 matches 10 bases. Germline assignment: CDR1 SQVTM and CDR2 ANQGSEA. The V gene end was trimmed by 4 bases and the J gene end by 8 bases; junction bases not matched to a gene: 4. This CDR3 has 12 amino acids. The CDR3 loop is CSVAGTGDGYTF. The CDR3 DNA follows: TGCAGCGTTGCCGGGACAGGGGACGGCTACACCTTC. Using reference TRBV29-1 and TRBJ1-2 for the parts outside the CDR3, the full variable domain is SAVISQKPSRDICQRGTSLTIQCQVDSQVTMMFWYRQQPGQSLTLIATANQGSEATYESGFVIDKFPISRPNLTFSTLTVSNMSPEDSSIYLCSVAGTGDGYTFGSGTRLTVV.

The genes are TRBV18 and TRBJ1-1; TRBD1 is a possible D gene (6 bases). The CDR3 runs to 15 residues. The germline V and J ends were trimmed by 6 bases and 2 bases, with 16 bases remaining between them. Germline lookup yields CDR1 KGHSH and CDR2 LQKENI. In nucleotides, the CDR3 is TGTGCCAGCTCGTACCCAGGGGTTGGAAACACTGAAGCTTTCTTT. It is translated as CASSYPGVGNTEAFF.

This chain uses TRBV18 with TRBJ1-5, with D unresolved. The V end lost 1 base, the J end lost 4 bases, and 8 bases lay between the germline ends. The length of the CDR3 is 14 residues. Germline lookup yields CDR1 KGHSH and CDR2 LQKENI. The CDR3 sequence is CASSPLTDNQPQHF. CDR3 nucleotide sequence: TGTGCCAGCTCACCACTGACTGATAATCAGCCCCAGCATTTT.